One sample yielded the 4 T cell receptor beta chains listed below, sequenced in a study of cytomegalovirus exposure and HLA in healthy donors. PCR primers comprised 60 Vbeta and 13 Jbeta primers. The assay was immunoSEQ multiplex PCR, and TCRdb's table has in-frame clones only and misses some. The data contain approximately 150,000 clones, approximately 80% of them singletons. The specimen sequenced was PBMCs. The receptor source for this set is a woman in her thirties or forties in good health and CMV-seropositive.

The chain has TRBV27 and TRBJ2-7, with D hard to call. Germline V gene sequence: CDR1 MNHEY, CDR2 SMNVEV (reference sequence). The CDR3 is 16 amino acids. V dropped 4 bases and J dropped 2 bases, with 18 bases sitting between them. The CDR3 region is CASSSHRIKSPYEQYF. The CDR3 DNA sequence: TGTGCCAGCAGTTCTCACAGAATTAAAAGCCCCTACGAGCAGTACTTC.

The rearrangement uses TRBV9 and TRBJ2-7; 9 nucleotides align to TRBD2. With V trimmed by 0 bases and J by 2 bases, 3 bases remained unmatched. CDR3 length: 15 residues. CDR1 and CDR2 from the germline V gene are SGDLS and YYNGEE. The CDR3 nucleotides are TGTGCCAGCAGCGTAGCGAGCGGGGGGACCTACGAGCAGTACTTC. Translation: CASSVASGGTYEQYF.

The CDR3 spells CASRSDNTGELFF. CDR3 coding DNA: TGTGCCAGCCGTAGTGATAACACCGGGGAGCTGTTTTTT. The chain has TRBV6-1 and TRBJ2-2; D ambiguous. V was clipped by 8 bases and J by 2 bases, with 9 bases between them. CDR1 and CDR2 from the germline V gene are MNHNS and SASEGT. The CDR3 runs 13 residues.

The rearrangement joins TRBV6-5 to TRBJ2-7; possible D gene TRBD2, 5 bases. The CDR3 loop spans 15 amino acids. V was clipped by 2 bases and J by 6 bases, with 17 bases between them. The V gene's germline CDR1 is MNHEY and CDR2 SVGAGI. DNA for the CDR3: TGTGCCAGCAGTTACGGGTGGGAGTTAGCTGGCGAGCAGTACTTC. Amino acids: CASSYGWELAGEQYF.